A selection of T cell receptor beta chains follows, all from one sample in a study of cytomegalovirus exposure and HLA in healthy donors. Clones were sequenced by immunoSEQ multiplex PCR, and TCRdb holds only the in-frame ones, with some missing. The sample records 70,000 or so clones, about 84% being singletons. What was sequenced was PBMCs. These receptors came from a young man in good health and CMV-seropositive. Both conserved end residues are part of each CDR3. A D gene is named only where the DNA matches it firmly. Rows give clone size only sometimes, using once, few, many, or a class for an expanded clone.

CASRLDRGNEQFF TGTGCCAGCAGATTAGACAGGGGCAATGAGCAGTTCTTC 13 - TRBD1 TRBJ2-1 TRBV13
CASSTGRGRGTEAFF TGTGCCAGCAGTACTGGAAGGGGTAGGGGCACTGAAGCTTTCTTT 15 - - TRBJ1-1 TRBV6-6
CASSYAGTGPYEQYF TGTGCCAGCAGTTACGCCGGGACAGGGCCCTACGAGCAGTACTTC 15 - TRBD1 TRBJ2-7 TRBV6-5
CASSYGHSTEAFF TGTGCCAGCAGTTACGGACACTCCACTGAAGCTTTCTTT 13 few - TRBJ1-1 TRBV6-5
CASAPGSGVNQPQHF TGTGCCAGTGCCCCGGGGTCGGGGGTGAATCAGCCCCAGCATTTT 15 once - TRBJ1-5 TRBV6-1
CASSKLTTAGSNTGELFF TGTGCCAGCAGCAAATTAACTACCGCAGGGTCGAACACCGGGGAGCTGTTTTTT 18 - - TRBJ2-2 TRBV21-1
CASSESSGRASSSTDTQYF TGCGCCAGCAGTGAGTCTAGCGGGAGGGCCTCCTCTAGCACAGATACGCAGTATTTT 19 - TRBD2 TRBJ2-3 TRBV10-2
CAWSVNSNYGYTF TGTGCCTGGAGTGTTAACAGTAACTATGGCTACACCTTC 13 - - TRBJ1-2 TRBV30
CASRKGELRYTF TGTGCCAGCAGGAAGGGGGAACTGCGCTACACCTTC 12 - - TRBJ1-2 TRBV25-1
CASSDSYEQYF TGTGCCAGCAGTGACAGCTACGAGCAGTACTTC 11 - - TRBJ2-7 TRBV2
CASSQAGSQPQHF TGTGCCAGCAGCCAAGCGGGAAGCCAGCCCCAGCATTTT 13 - - TRBJ1-5 TRBV4-2
CASSIGGAQEAFF TGTGCCAGCAGTATAGGGGGGGCCCAGGAAGCTTTCTTT 13 - - TRBJ1-1 TRBV14
CASRQGQGYNEQFF TGTGCCAGCAGACAGGGACAGGGCTACAATGAGCAGTTCTTC 14 - TRBD1 TRBJ2-1 TRBV6-6
CASSPPSVYNEQFF TGTGCCAGCTCACCACCGTCAGTTTACAATGAGCAGTTCTTC 14 - - TRBJ2-1 TRBV18
CAWRRSGEQYF TGTGCCTGGAGACGATCGGGGGAGCAGTACTTC 11 - - TRBJ2-7 TRBV30
CASSRGTSGAYEQYF TGTGCCAGCAGCAGAGGGACTAGCGGAGCCTACGAGCAGTACTTC 15 - TRBD2 TRBJ2-7 TRBV7-9
CAWSGGYGYTF TGTGCCTGGAGCGGGGGCTATGGCTACACCTTC 11 - - TRBJ1-2 TRBV30
CASSYGGGYGYTF TGTGCCAGCAGTTACGGGGGGGGCTATGGCTACACCTTC 13 - - TRBJ1-2 TRBV6-5
CASTLGKGQETQYF TGCGCCAGCACCCTAGGCAAGGGGCAAGAGACCCAGTACTTC 14 - - TRBJ2-5 TRBV10-2
CASSYPLTGDQPQHF TGTGCCAGCAGTTACCCCCTGACAGGGGATCAGCCCCAGCATTTT 15 - TRBD1 TRBJ1-5 TRBV6-5
CASSQDGTGGPREQYF TGCGCCAGCAGCCAAGACGGGACGGGAGGGCCGAGAGAGCAGTACTTC 16 - TRBD2 TRBJ2-7 TRBV4-1
CAISQAFYSKNTEAFF TGTGCCATCAGTCAGGCCTTTTACTCCAAGAACACTGAAGCTTTCTTT 16 - - TRBJ1-1 TRBV10-3
CASSVNSHEQYF TGTGCCAGCAGCGTTAACTCCCACGAGCAGTACTTC 12 - - TRBJ2-7 TRBV7-9
CASRRQEITSDTQYF TGTGCCAGCAGACGACAGGAGATAACATCAGATACGCAGTATTTT 15 - - TRBJ2-3 TRBV2
CSVETGQNGDTQYF TGCAGCGTTGAGACAGGGCAAAATGGAGATACGCAGTATTTT 14 - TRBD1 TRBJ2-3 TRBV29-1
CASSDPGRTSGVRETQYF TGTGCCAGCAGTGACCCCGGGCGGACTAGCGGGGTTCGAGAGACCCAGTACTTC 18 once TRBD2 TRBJ2-5 TRBV25-1
CAWSALPGHHEAFF TGTGCCTGGAGTGCCTTACCGGGACACCATGAAGCTTTCTTT 14 - - TRBJ1-1 TRBV30
CASSTPGLDPGEQFF TGCGCCAGCAGTACCCCGGGACTAGACCCAGGTGAGCAGTTCTTC 15 - TRBD2 TRBJ2-1 TRBV10-2
CAWSVTGGGAYNIQYF TGTGCCTGGAGTGTCACGGGCGGGGGGGCTTATAACATTCAGTACTTC 16 few TRBD2 TRBJ2-4 TRBV30
CASSSDRGWRQPQHF TGTGCCAGCAGCTCTGACAGGGGATGGAGGCAGCCCCAGCATTTT 15 - TRBD1 TRBJ1-5 TRBV5-6
CASSPWGEQAFF TGTGCCAGCAGCCCCTGGGGAGAGCAAGCTTTCTTT 12 once - TRBJ1-1 TRBV11-1
CSVEEGGGYSYEQYF TGCAGCGTTGAAGAGGGGGGAGGCTACTCCTACGAGCAGTACTTC 15 once - TRBJ2-7 TRBV29-1
CASLRRQGNSPLHF TGTGCCAGCCTAAGGAGACAGGGGAATTCACCCCTCCACTTT 14 - TRBD1 TRBJ1-6 TRBV5-6
CAWKGQGGYEQFF TGTGCCTGGAAGGGACAGGGGGGGTATGAGCAGTTCTTC 13 - TRBD1 TRBJ2-1 TRBV30
CASSSGQERDEQFF TGTGCCAGCAGCTCGGGACAGGAAAGGGATGAGCAGTTCTTC 14 - TRBD1 TRBJ2-1 TRBV7-9
CASSSGTGNTEAFF TGCGCCAGCAGCTCCGGGACAGGGAACACTGAAGCTTTCTTT 14 once TRBD1 TRBJ1-1 TRBV5-1
CASSSSTGTSNQPQHF TGTGCCAGCAGCTCCTCGACAGGAACAAGCAATCAGCCCCAGCATTTT 16 - - TRBJ1-5 TRBV5-5
CSVDTFQGSTDTQYF TGCAGCGTTGACACGTTTCAGGGTAGCACAGATACGCAGTATTTT 15 - - TRBJ2-3 TRBV29-1
CAWSPGTTGEQYF TGTGCCTGGAGTCCCGGGACAACAGGGGAGCAGTACTTC 13 - - TRBJ2-7 TRBV30
CASSEARGTGELFF TGTGCCAGCAGTGAAGCGCGGGGGACCGGGGAGCTGTTTTTT 14 - TRBD2 TRBJ2-2 TRBV6-1
CAWSLDTGGYEQYF TGTGCCTGGAGTCTAGATACAGGGGGCTACGAGCAGTACTTC 14 - TRBD1 TRBJ2-7 TRBV30
CASSLTLSRDRARLAF TGTGCCAGCAGCTTAACCCTCTCCCGGGACAGGGCCCGTCTCGCCTTC 16 - TRBD1 TRBJ1-2 TRBV7-9
CASSQAQGTVSYNEQFF TGTGCCAGCAGCCAGGCACAGGGGACTGTTAGCTACAATGAGCAGTTCTTC 17 - - TRBJ2-1 TRBV4-2
CSVDLGGLTQHF TGCAGCGTTGATCTGGGTGGACTTACCCAGCATTTT 12 few - TRBJ1-5 TRBV29-1
CASSLLQPQHF TGTGCCAGCAGCTTACTACAGCCCCAGCATTTT 11 - - TRBJ1-5 TRBV7-6
CASRVDREHGYTF TGTGCCAGCAGGGTGGACAGGGAGCACGGCTACACCTTC 13 - TRBD1 TRBJ1-2 TRBV2
CASTGRGRDTQYF TGTGCCAGCACGGGCAGGGGGCGGGATACGCAGTATTTT 13 - TRBD1 TRBJ2-3 TRBV6-5
CASTTPWDSEAFF TGTGCCAGCACCACGCCGTGGGACAGTGAAGCTTTCTTT 13 few TRBD1 TRBJ1-1 TRBV11-2
CACNRVTGNTIYF TGTGCCTGCAACAGGGTCACTGGAAACACCATATATTTT 13 - - TRBJ1-3 TRBV30
CASSSPNGSPLHF TGTGCCAGCAGTTCGCCAAACGGGTCACCCCTCCACTTT 13 - - TRBJ1-6 TRBV6-5
CASSETGSYEQYF TGTGCCAGCAGTGAAACAGGGTCCTACGAGCAGTACTTC 13 - - TRBJ2-7 TRBV28
CASSYQIEAFF TGTGCCAGCAGCTACCAGATTGAAGCTTTCTTT 11 once - TRBJ1-1 TRBV5-6
CASSLTGGVGGYTF TGCGCCAGCAGCCTTACAGGGGGTGTAGGGGGCTACACCTTC 14 - TRBD1 TRBJ1-2 TRBV5-1
CASSSPGETQYF TGTGCCAGCAGCTCCCCGGGGGAGACCCAGTACTTC 12 - - TRBJ2-5 TRBV5-4
CASSSQEGAYNEQFF TGTGCCAGCTCCTCGCAGGAAGGCGCCTACAATGAGCAGTTCTTC 15 - - TRBJ2-1 TRBV6-1
CAWKRYSGQGEDEQYF TGTGCCTGGAAACGCTACTCGGGGCAGGGGGAGGACGAGCAGTACTTC 16 - - TRBJ2-7 TRBV30
CASSRSAGGRDEQYF TGCGCCAGCAGCCGCTCAGCGGGAGGAAGGGACGAGCAGTACTTC 15 few TRBD2 TRBJ2-7 TRBV4-1
CASPSSGTDTQYF TGTGCCAGTCCCTCGTCAGGGACAGATACGCAGTATTTT 13 few - TRBJ2-3 TRBV6-1
CASSPTGLYTEAFF TGTGCCAGCAGTCCGACAGGGCTGTACACTGAAGCTTTCTTT 14 - TRBD1 TRBJ1-1 TRBV6-6
CASSARGQPQHF TGTGCCAGCAGTGCAAGGGGTCAGCCCCAGCATTTT 12 few - TRBJ1-5 TRBV6-5